The 27 T cell receptor beta chains presented below share a single source sample, sequenced in a study of cytomegalovirus exposure and HLA in healthy donors (dated by TCRdb to about 2017). Receptor amplification or capture employed the immunoSEQ multiplex PCR assay. For the multiplex PCR, a mixture combining 60 forward primers for TCR Vbeta segments and 13 reverse primers for TCR Jbeta segments was used. In its TCRdb copy, this immuneACCESS table keeps in-frame sequences only and misses some clones. Where compared with another copy, unresolved V genes explain less than half of these, and the others have no known cause. This sample has 200,000 or so clones in its table, and roughly four fifths of those were observed once. Roughly 0.098% of the sample rests with the top ten. Sequencing used PBMCs. Every receptor here comes from a boy under 10 years old in good health and CMV-seronegative.

V is TRBV12-5 and J is TRBJ1-2, with D tentatively TRBD1 (6 bases). In germline, CDR1 is LGHNT, CDR2 FRNRAP. This CDR3 has 15 residues. The V and J ends lost 6 bases and 3 bases respectively, with 17 bases between them. CDR3 sequence (DNA): TGTGCTAGTGGACAAACGACAGGACAATACTATGGCTACACCTTC. Its protein product is CASGQTTGQYYGYTF.

This rearrangement joins TRBV4-2 to TRBJ1-2; D is unresolved. The CDR3 contains 14 residues. Per germline, CDR1 LGHNA and CDR2 YNFKEQ. V lost 1 base, J lost 6 bases, and 12 bases lay in between. For the CDR3, the DNA is TGTGCCAGCAGCCAAGGGGAGACCCGGAATGGCTACACCTTC. Protein sequence: CASSQGETRNGYTF.

The chain links TRBV27 to TRBJ2-1; 7 bases are shared with TRBD1. V was pared by 4 bases and J by 6 bases, with 3 bases of the junction left unmatched. Germline values: CDR1 MNHEY, CDR2 SMNVEV (reference sequence). The CDR3 is made up of 13 amino acids. The CDR3 region is CASSWTGSNEQFF. The CDR3 DNA reads TGTGCCAGCAGTTGGACAGGTTCCAATGAGCAGTTCTTC.

V is TRBV9 and J is TRBJ2-3, with 8 bases fitting TRBD2. The CDR3 totals 14 residues. Germline lookup yields CDR1 SGDLS and CDR2 YYNGEE. J lost 8 bases, V lost 0 bases, and 5 bases had no gene match. CDR3 sequence reads: CASSVGPTSGTQYF. The CDR3 DNA sequence: TGTGCCAGCAGCGTAGGGCCAACTAGCGGTACGCAGTATTTT.

The gene calls are TRBV6-1 and TRBJ1-1; 10 bases map to TRBD1. Looked up from germline, CDR1 is MNHNS and CDR2 is SASEGT. The CDR3 contains 16 residues. V lost 4 bases, J lost 9 bases, and 14 bases stayed unmatched. CDR3: CASSARDRGLWGKAFF. As DNA, the CDR3 is TGTGCCAGCAGTGCCCGGGACAGGGGCCTCTGGGGTAAAGCTTTCTTT.

The genes are TRBV7-2 and TRBJ1-2; D is possibly TRBD1 (6 bases). V was trimmed by 2 bases and J by 5 bases, leaving 12 bases between them. The CDR3 spans 14 residues. Germline lookup yields CDR1 SGHTA and CDR2 FQGNSA. In DNA, the CDR3 is TGTGCCAGCAGCTTACGGACAGCGGATTATGGCTACACCTTC. Translated, it gives CASSLRTADYGYTF.

This sequence joins TRBV7-9 and TRBJ1-2, with 11 bases lining up with TRBD1. Trimming at V came to 4 bases and at J to 5 bases, leaving 3 bases not matched to a gene. In germline, CDR1 is SEHNR, CDR2 FQNEAQ (reference sequence). The CDR3 has 14 amino acids. DNA for the CDR3: TGTGCCAGCAGCTCGGACAGGGGGCTATATGGCTACACCTTC. Amino acids: CASSSDRGLYGYTF.

This clone showed up just once. The V and J genes are TRBV7-9 and TRBJ2-3; the match to TRBD1 covers 7 bases. Germline CDR1 is SEHNR and CDR2 is FQNEAQ (reference sequence). The ends lost 5 bases at V and 6 bases at J; junction bases unmatched: 14. The CDR3 totals 16 residues. The CDR3: CASSQGEGLSRDTQYF. Here the CDR3 DNA reads TGTGCCAGCAGCCAGGGGGAAGGGCTTTCGAGGGATACGCAGTATTTT.

The chain uses TRBV7-9 and TRBJ2-3; D unclear. The CDR3 length is 12 residues. Trimming removed 4 bases at V and 6 bases at J, with 8 bases between. Per germline, CDR1 SEHNR and CDR2 FQNEAQ (reference sequence). The CDR3 region has the DNA TGTGCCAGCAGCTCCGTCGGGGATACGCAGTATTTT. This codes for CASSSVGDTQYF.

This CDR3 is CASSLSPDRENTEAFF. The CDR3 nucleotides read TGTGCCAGCAGTTTAAGTCCCGACAGGGAGAACACTGAAGCTTTCTTT. The V gene is TRBV28, the J gene TRBJ1-1; 7 bases agree with TRBD1. V was pared by 2 bases and J by 1 base, with 7 bases of the junction left unmatched. Germline V gene lookup returns CDR1 MDHEN and CDR2 SYDVKM. The CDR3 is 16 amino acids.

The sample holds a few counts of this clone. This chain's CDR3 is CASGLNRDGLGTF. Here the CDR3 DNA reads TGTGCTAGTGGTCTTAACAGGGACGGCCTTGGCACCTTC. The chain joins TRBV12-5 to TRBJ1-2, with D maybe TRBD1 (6 bases). V was clipped by 5 bases and J by 13 bases, with 20 bases between them. Germline assignment: CDR1 LGHNT and CDR2 FRNRAP. The CDR3 spans 13 residues.

The rearrangement uses TRBV4-3 and TRBJ2-1; 8 bases are shared with TRBD2. Germline CDR1 LGHNA, CDR2 YSLEER. V trimming: 1 base; J trimming: 0 bases; junction bases outside the gene matches: 2. The CDR3 has 16 residues. The CDR3 sequence is CASSQARGDSYNEQFF. The CDR3 DNA is TGCGCCAGCAGCCAAGCGCGGGGGGACTCCTACAATGAGCAGTTCTTC.

This sequence joins TRBV29-1 and TRBJ2-3, with 10 nucleotides matching TRBD2. The ends lost 6 bases at V and 3 bases at J; junction bases unmatched: 9. The CDR3 loop spans 15 amino acids. Germline V gives CDR1 SQVTM, CDR2 ANQGSEA. CDR3 coding DNA: TGCAGCGTCACCTCCCCTAGCGGGGGAACAGATACGCAGTATTTT. Amino acid sequence: CSVTSPSGGTDTQYF.

The chain carries TRBV6-5 and TRBJ1-2; 7 bases fit TRBD1. This CDR3 spans 15 amino acids. The V segment lost 2 bases and the J segment 4 bases; nucleotides outside the gene matches: 7. The V gene's germline CDR1 is MNHEY and CDR2 SVGAGI. The CDR3 loop is CASSYLRGPSYGYTF. CDR3 bases: TGTGCCAGCAGTTACCTGAGGGGGCCCTCCTATGGCTACACCTTC.

J is TRBJ1-1 and V is TRBV27; 8 nucleotides match TRBD1. CDR1 and CDR2 from the germline V gene are MNHEY and SMNVEV (reference sequence). The CDR3 is made up of 14 amino acids. Unmatched junction bases numbered 7, after V lost 6 bases and J lost 4 bases. Here the CDR3 DNA reads TGTGCCAGCAGGTCCGGGACAGGAGGCACTGAAGCTTTCTTT. Its protein is CASRSGTGGTEAFF.

This sequence joins TRBV12-5 and TRBJ2-3; weak D call: TRBD2 (7 bases). V was cut by 5 bases and J by 0 bases, with 30 bases left in between. The CDR3 sequence is 21 residues long. Germline CDR1 LGHNT, CDR2 FRNRAP. DNA for the CDR3: TGTGCTAGTGGTACCAGGGACGGGGGGACACAGCATTTAACTAGCACAGATACGCAGTATTTT. Translated, it gives CASGTRDGGTQHLTSTDTQYF.

In DNA form, the CDR3 reads TGTGCCAGCCTGACGGGGTTCGACTCTGGAAACACCATATATTTT. The encoded protein is CASLTGFDSGNTIYF. The chain links TRBV19 to TRBJ1-3; D unclear. In germline, CDR1 is LNHDA, CDR2 SQIVND (reference sequence). With 9 bases removed from V and 0 bases from J, the gap between germline ends came to 15 bases. This CDR3 region has 15 residues.

The chain couples TRBV6-5 to TRBJ1-1; TRBD1 might be the D (5 bases). From germline, CDR1 is MNHEY and CDR2 SVGAGI. V shed 1 base and J shed 0 bases, with 12 bases lying between them. The CDR3 has 16 amino acids. The CDR3 here is CASSYWGESMNTEAFF. The CDR3, as DNA: TGTGCCAGCAGTTACTGGGGCGAATCCATGAACACTGAAGCTTTCTTT.

The count of this clone is one. The chain carries TRBV29-1 and TRBJ2-3; tentatively, D is TRBD2 (5 bases). Looked up from germline, CDR1 is SQVTM and CDR2 is ANQGSEA. Trimming removed 7 bases from V and 4 bases from J, with 6 bases in between. The CDR3 has 10 amino acids. As DNA, the CDR3 is TGCAGCGCGGGATCAGATACGCAGTATTTT. This gives the protein CSAGSDTQYF.

This clone was seen a handful of times. The chain couples TRBV29-1 to TRBJ1-1; D unclear. Trimming cost V 4 bases and J 1 base, with 7 bases left between them. The CDR3 covers 12 residues. Germline-derived CDR1 and CDR2 are SQVTM and ANQGSEA. The CDR3, as DNA: TGCAGCGTTGGACGGGGGAACACTGAAGCTTTCTTT. This translates into CSVGRGNTEAFF.

The chain combines TRBV29-1 with TRBJ1-2; maybe TRBD1 (5 bases). The ends were cut back, 0 bases at V and 3 bases at J, with 14 bases in the middle. The CDR3 has 15 amino acids. Germline V lookup: CDR1 SQVTM, CDR2 ANQGSEA. The CDR3 bases are TGCAGCGTTGAAGATACATACGGGGGGGACTATGGCTACACCTTC. Its translation is CSVEDTYGGDYGYTF.

The chain has TRBV27 and TRBJ2-7; 7 positions match TRBD2. The CDR3 runs to 14 residues. The ends lost 8 bases at V and 4 bases at J; junction bases unmatched: 11. Per the germline V gene, CDR1 is MNHEY and CDR2 is SMNVEV (reference sequence). The chain's CDR3 is CASGSLGGLYEQYF. CDR3 DNA sequence: TGTGCCAGCGGTTCCCTGGGAGGGTTATACGAGCAGTACTTC.

A single count supports this clone. The chain is built from TRBV6-6 and TRBJ2-5, with TRBD2 matching 7 bases. Trimming removed 6 bases from V and 1 base from J; junction bases left unmatched: 8. This CDR3 contains 15 residues. The germline CDR1 and CDR2 sequences are MNHNY and SVGAGI (reference sequence). This CDR3 is CASSPRGGGQETQYF. CDR3 coding DNA: TGTGCCAGCAGCCCCCGGGGCGGGGGCCAAGAGACCCAGTACTTC.

In its sample, this clone was seen a few times. V gene TRBV5-4 combines with J gene TRBJ2-5, with 12 nucleotides matching TRBD1. Germline V gene lookup returns CDR1 SGHNT and CDR2 YYREEE (reference sequence). This CDR3 is 15 amino acids long. J was trimmed by 3 bases and V by 4 bases; bases with no gene match: 4. As DNA, the CDR3 is TGTGCCAGCAGCCCGGGGACAGGGGGCGAAGAGACCCAGTACTTC. It yields the protein CASSPGTGGEETQYF.

The chain is built from TRBV4-1 and TRBJ2-1; D might be TRBD2 (6 bases). Germline V lookup: CDR1 MGHRA, CDR2 YSYEKL. The V end lost 6 bases, the J end lost 2 bases, and 14 bases lay between the germline ends. The length of the CDR3 is 15 residues. CDR3: CASSRAGPTYNEQFF. CDR3 coding DNA: TGCGCCAGCAGTCGCGCGGGGCCAACCTACAATGAGCAGTTCTTC.

This chain links TRBV10-3 with TRBJ2-2, with TRBD1 matching 7 bases. V shed 9 bases, J shed 5 bases, and the junction held 6 bases outside the gene matches. Germline CDR1 reads ENHRY; CDR2 reads SYGVKD. The CDR3 length is 13 residues. The CDR3 here is CAIGQVETGELFF. Here the CDR3 DNA reads TGTGCCATAGGACAGGTAGAAACCGGGGAGCTGTTTTTT.

The J gene is TRBJ2-1, the V gene TRBV7-8, with D hard to call. The germline V and J ends were trimmed by 4 bases and 9 bases, with 7 bases remaining between them. Germline V gives CDR1 SGHVS, CDR2 FQNEAQ. CDR3 length: 11 residues. The CDR3: CASSSSGEQFF. For the CDR3, the DNA is TGTGCCAGCAGCTCCTCAGGTGAGCAGTTCTTC. Combining the CDR3 with reference TRBV7-8 and TRBJ2-1 gives the whole variable domain GAGVSQSPRYKVAKRGQDVALRCDPISGHVSLFWYQQALGQGPEFLTYFQNEAQLDKSGLPSDRFFAERPEGSVSTLKIQRTQQEDSAVYLCASSSSGEQFFGPGTRLTVL.